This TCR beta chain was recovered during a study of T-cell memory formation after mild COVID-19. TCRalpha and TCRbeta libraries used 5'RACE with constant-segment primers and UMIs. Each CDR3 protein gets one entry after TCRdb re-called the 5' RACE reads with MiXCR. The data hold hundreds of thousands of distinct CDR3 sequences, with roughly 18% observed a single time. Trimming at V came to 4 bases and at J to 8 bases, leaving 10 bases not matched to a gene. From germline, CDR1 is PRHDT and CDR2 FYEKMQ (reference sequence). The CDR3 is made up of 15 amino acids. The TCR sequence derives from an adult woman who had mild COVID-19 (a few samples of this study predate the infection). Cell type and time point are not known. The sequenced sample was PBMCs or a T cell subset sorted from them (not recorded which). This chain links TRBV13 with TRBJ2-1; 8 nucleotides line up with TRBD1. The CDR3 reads CASSSDGQGGYEQFF. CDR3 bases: TGTGCCAGCAGCTCGGATGGACAGGGTGGCTATGAGCAGTTCTTC.